These 8 T cell receptor beta chains were sequenced from one sample in a study of OX40 agonist ivuxolimab in advanced cancers. Clones were sequenced by immunoSEQ multiplex PCR, and TCRdb holds only the in-frame ones, with some missing. The sample yields around 66,000 clones, approximately 83% seen once. The source material was CD4+ or CD8+ T cells sorted from blood, sampled in a trial of the OX40 agonist ivuxolimab. The receptor set was obtained from an adult with an advanced solid tumor such as melanoma, head and neck, liver or kidney cancer.

The DNA of the CDR3 is TGTGCCAGTAGTATACGCACAGGTCAGAACACTGAAGCTTTCTTT. This codes for CASSIRTGQNTEAFF. The chain has TRBV19 and TRBJ1-1, with D maybe TRBD1 (5 bases). The V end lost 2 bases, the J end lost 1 base, and 11 bases lay between the germline ends. From germline, CDR1 is LNHDA and CDR2 SQIVND (reference sequence). The CDR3 is made up of 15 amino acids.

The chain couples TRBV14 to TRBJ1-1; D gene unclear. Per germline, CDR1 SGHDN and CDR2 FVKESK. Trimming stripped 7 bases from V and 7 bases from J, with 16 bases between. CDR3 length equals 13 residues. CDR3 DNA: TGTGCCAGCACCTTATCCTCCCTCAATGAAGCTTTCTTT. Translated, it gives CASTLSSLNEAFF.

This chain connects TRBV6-5 to TRBJ1-1; D might be TRBD1 (6 bases). In germline, CDR1 is MNHEY, CDR2 SVGAGI. CDR3 size: 14 residues. Deletions cut 6 bases from V and 0 bases from J, with 11 bases between. As DNA, the CDR3 is TGTGCCAGCAGCCCAGGGGTTCTGAACACTGAAGCTTTCTTT. Its protein product is CASSPGVLNTEAFF.

The chain links TRBV5-1 to TRBJ1-6, with TRBD1 matching 8 bases. J was trimmed by 7 bases and V by 5 bases; bases with no gene match: 8. CDR3 length equals 15 residues. Germline values: CDR1 SGHRS, CDR2 YFSETQ. CDR3 DNA sequence: TGCGCCAGCAGGGACACAGGGGGACAGAATTCACCCCTCCACTTT. Its protein is CASRDTGGQNSPLHF.

The chain carries TRBV6-1 and TRBJ2-2, with no clear D. Germline V lookup: CDR1 MNHNS, CDR2 SASEGT. This CDR3 spans 15 amino acids. Between the trimmed V and J ends, which lost 0 bases and 14 bases, there was a span of 19 bases. This chain's CDR3 is CASSEADVVVVGLFF. CDR3 nucleotides: TGTGCCAGCAGTGAAGCCGATGTCGTAGTTGTAGGCCTGTTTTTT.

J is TRBJ2-5 and V is TRBV7-2; a weak D match, TRBD1 (5 bases). The CDR3 runs 16 residues. In germline, CDR1 is SGHTA, CDR2 FQGNSA. V was shortened by 1 base and J by 5 bases, with 17 bases between the two germline ends. CDR3 DNA: TGTGCCAGCAGCTTAGGAAGGCAGGGAATGGGGGAGACCCAGTACTTC. This gives the protein CASSLGRQGMGETQYF.

The rearrangement links TRBV18 to TRBJ1-1, with TRBD1 as a possible D gene (5 bases). Germline CDR1 reads KGHSH; CDR2 reads LQKENI. The CDR3 has 12 amino acids. V lost 8 bases, J lost 4 bases, and 11 bases lay in between. In nucleotides, the CDR3 is TGTGCCAGCACGGGACGGCTCACTGAAGCTTTCTTT. This codes for CASTGRLTEAFF.

The chain couples TRBV6-5 to TRBJ1-1; D is uncertain. Trimming cost V 6 bases and J 0 bases, with 5 bases left between them. CDR1 and CDR2 from the germline V gene are MNHEY and SVGAGI. This CDR3 is 12 amino acids long. The CDR3 nucleotides read TGTGCCAGCAGCCACATGAACACTGAAGCTTTCTTT. This sequence encodes CASSHMNTEAFF.